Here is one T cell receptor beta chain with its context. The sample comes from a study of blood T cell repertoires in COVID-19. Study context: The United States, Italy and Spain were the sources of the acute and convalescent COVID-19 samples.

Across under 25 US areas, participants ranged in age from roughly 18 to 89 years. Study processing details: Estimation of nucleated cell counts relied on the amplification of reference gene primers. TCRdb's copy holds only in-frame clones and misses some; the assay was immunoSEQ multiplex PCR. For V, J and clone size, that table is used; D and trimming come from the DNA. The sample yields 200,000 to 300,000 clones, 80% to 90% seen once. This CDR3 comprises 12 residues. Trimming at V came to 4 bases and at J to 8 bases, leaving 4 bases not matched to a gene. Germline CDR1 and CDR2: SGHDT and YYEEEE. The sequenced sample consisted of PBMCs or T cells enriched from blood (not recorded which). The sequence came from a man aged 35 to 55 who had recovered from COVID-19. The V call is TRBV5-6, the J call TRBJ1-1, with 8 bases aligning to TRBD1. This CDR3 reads CASSQDREEAFF. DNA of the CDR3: TGTGCCAGCAGCCAGGACAGGGAGGAAGCTTTCTTT.